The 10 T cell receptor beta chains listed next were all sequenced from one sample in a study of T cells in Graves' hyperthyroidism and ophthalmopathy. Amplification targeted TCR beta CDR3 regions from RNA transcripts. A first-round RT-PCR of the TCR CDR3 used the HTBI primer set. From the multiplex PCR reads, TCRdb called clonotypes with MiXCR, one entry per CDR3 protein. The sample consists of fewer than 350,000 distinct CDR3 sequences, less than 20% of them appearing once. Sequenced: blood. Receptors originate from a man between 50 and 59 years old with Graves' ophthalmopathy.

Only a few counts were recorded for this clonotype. As DNA, the CDR3 is TGCAGCGTTGAAGAGCGGGGAGCTAGCGGGGAGCAGTTCTTC. Translating gives CSVEERGASGEQFF. This chain uses TRBV29-1 with TRBJ2-1; TRBD2 agrees at 8 bases. The ends lost 0 bases at V and 10 bases at J; junction bases unmatched: 8. The CDR3 sequence is 14 residues long. CDR1 is SQVTM and CDR2 is ANQGSEA in the germline V gene.

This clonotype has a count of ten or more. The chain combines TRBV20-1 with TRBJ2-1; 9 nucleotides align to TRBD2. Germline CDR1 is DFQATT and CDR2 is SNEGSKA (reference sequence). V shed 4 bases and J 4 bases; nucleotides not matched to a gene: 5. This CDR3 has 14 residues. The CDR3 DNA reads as TGCAGTGCTAAGGGACTAGCAGAATACAATGAGCAGTTCTTC. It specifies CSAKGLAEYNEQFF.

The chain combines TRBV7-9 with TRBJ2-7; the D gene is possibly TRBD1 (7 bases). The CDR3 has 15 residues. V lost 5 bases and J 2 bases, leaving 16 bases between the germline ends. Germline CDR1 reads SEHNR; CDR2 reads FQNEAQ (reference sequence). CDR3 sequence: CASSPADRTTYEQYF. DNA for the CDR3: TGTGCCAGCAGCCCTGCGGACAGGACTACCTACGAGCAGTACTTC.

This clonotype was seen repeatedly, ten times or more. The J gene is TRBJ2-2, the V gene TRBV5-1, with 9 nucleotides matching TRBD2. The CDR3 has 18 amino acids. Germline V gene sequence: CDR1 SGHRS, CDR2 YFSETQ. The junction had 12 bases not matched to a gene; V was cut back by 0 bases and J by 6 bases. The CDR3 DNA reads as TGCGCCAGCAGCTTGGGACTAGCGGCCCGGAGAGGGGCCGGGGAGCTGTTTTTT. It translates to CASSLGLAARRGAGELFF.

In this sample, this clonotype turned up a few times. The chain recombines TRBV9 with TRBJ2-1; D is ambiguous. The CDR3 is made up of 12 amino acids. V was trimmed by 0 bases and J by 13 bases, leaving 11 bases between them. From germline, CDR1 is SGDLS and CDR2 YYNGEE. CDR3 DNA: TGTGCCAGCAGCGTAGAGGACGCCTACCAGTTCTTC. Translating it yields CASSVEDAYQFF.

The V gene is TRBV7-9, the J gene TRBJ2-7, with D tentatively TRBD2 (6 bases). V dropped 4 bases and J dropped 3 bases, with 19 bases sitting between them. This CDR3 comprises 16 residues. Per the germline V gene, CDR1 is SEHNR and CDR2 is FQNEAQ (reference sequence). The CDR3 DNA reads TGTGCCAGCAGCTCCCTCGGCGGGGAAAGGAGCTACGAGCAGTACTTC. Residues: CASSSLGGERSYEQYF. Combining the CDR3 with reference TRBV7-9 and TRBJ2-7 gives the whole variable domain DTGVSQNPRHKITKRGQNVTFRCDPISEHNRLYWYRQTLGQGPEFLTYFQNEAQLEKSRLLSDRFSAERPKGSFSTLEIQRTEQGDSAMYLCASSSLGGERSYEQYFGPGTRLTVT.

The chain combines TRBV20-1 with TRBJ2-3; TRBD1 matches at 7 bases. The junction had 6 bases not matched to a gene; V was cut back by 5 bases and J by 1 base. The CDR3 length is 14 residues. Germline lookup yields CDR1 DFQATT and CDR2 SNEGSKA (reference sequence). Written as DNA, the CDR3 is TGCAGTGCTGAAAGACAGGGAGGCACAGATACGCAGTATTTT. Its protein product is CSAERQGGTDTQYF.

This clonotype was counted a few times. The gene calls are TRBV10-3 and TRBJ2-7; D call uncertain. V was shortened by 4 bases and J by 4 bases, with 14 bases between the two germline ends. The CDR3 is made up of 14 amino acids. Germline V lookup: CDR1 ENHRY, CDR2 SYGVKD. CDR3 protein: CAISAAPRPYEQYF. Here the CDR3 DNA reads TGTGCCATCAGTGCCGCCCCGAGACCATACGAGCAGTACTTC.

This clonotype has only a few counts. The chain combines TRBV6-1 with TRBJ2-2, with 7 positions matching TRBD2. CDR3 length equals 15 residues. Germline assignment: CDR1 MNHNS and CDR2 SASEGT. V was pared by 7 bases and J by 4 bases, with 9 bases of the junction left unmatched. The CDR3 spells CASNPLAEATGELFF. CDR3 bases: TGTGCCAGCAACCCTCTAGCGGAGGCCACCGGGGAGCTGTTTTTT.

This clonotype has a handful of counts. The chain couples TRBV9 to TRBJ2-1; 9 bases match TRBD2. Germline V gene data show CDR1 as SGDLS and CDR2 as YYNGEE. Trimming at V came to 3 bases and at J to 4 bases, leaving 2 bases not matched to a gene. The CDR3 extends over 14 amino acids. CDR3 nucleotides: TGTGCCAGCAGCGGGACTAGCGATTACAATGAGCAGTTCTTC. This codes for CASSGTSDYNEQFF.